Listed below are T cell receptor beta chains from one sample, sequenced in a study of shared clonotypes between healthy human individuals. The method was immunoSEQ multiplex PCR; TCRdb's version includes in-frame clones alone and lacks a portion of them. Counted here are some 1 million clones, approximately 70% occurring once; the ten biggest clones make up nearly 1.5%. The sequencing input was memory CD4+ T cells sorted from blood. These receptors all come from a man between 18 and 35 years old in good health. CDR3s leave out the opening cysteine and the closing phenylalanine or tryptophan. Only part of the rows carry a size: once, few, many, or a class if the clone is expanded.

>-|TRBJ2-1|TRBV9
ASSRQGGVNNEQF
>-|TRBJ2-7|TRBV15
ATSRGGPSYEQY
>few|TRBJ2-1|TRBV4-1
ASSQPQGREEQF
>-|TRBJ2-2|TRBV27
ASSLKASGGRGELF
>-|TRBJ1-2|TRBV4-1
ASSQDWGTNYGYT
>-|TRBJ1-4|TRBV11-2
ASSQTGRDRRNEKLF
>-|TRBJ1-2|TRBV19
ASSMRQGDYT
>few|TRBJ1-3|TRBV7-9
ASSLSGTSGNTIY
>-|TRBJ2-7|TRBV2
ASRTTSGGAR
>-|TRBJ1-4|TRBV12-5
ASGLQLAEKLF
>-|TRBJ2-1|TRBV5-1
ASSLGNYNEQF
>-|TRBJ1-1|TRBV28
ASRHSRGTEAF
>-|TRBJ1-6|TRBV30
AWSRDRDSPLH
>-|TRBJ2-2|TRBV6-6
ASSDGGRSTGELF
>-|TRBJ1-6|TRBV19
ASSMGTRNSPLH
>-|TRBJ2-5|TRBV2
ASLVGGAGETQY
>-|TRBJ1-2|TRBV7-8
ASSNRGSGYT
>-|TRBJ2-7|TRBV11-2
ASSSGGGPYEQY
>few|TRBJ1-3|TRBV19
ASAGRKPSTGNTIY
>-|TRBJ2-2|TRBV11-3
ASSSDRVTGELF
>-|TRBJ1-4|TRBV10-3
ATRRADENEKLF
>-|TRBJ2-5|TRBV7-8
ASTGRAGETQY
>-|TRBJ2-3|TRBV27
ASSLWTRGKDTQY
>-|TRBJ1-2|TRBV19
ASSIEGTGNYGYT
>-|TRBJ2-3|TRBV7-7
ASSSSGSTDTQY
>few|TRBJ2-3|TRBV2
ASRQGADTQY
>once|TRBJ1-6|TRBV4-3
ASSQGTGHSPLH
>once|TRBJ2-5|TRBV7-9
ASSLLQALGETQY
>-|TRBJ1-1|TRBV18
ASSLFRDKNTEAF
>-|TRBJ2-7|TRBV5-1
ASSSDGTSYEQY
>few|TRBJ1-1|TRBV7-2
ASSLVGQANTEAF
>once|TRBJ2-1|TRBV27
ASRSSGLAGGPRQF
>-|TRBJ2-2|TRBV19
ASSSWAGQGNTGELF
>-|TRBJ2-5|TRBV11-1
ASSTRHKQETQY
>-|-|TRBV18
ASSPKGNEQY
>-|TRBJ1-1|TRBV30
AGGQKNTEAF
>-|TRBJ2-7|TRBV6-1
ASSEIGTVPY
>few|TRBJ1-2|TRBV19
ASRHAGGIHGYT
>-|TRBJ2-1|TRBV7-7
ASSKGQWGAGEQF
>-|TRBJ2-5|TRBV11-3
ASSLKAASRLGETQY
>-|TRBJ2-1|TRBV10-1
ASSYRGGNEQF
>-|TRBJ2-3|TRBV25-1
ASSEYRGARTSTDTQY
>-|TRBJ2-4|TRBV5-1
ASSLGTGETKNIQY
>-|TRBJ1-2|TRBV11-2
ASSLDMANYGYT
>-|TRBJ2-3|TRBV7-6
ASSQTSGGLTDTQY
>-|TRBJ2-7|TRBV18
ASSLGTPSLSYEQY
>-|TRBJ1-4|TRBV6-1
ASSEVRQGRKKLF
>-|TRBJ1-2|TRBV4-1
ASSQDLGGRGDGYT
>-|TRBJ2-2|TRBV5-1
ASSSGPNTGELF
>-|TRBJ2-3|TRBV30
AWRSEGITDTQY
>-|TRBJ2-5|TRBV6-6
ASSRTGGLETQY
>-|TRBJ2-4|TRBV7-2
ASSREVLAKNIQY
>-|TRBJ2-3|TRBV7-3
ASSSTGSFTDTQY
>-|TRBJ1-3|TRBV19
ASSFTPGNTIY
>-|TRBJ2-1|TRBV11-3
ASSLTASGYNEQF
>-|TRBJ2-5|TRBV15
ATSRDPTGQETQY
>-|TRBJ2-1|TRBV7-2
ASSLALLAGLIDEQF